This T cell receptor (beta chain) was identified in a study of OX40 agonist ivuxolimab in advanced cancers. The germline CDR1 and CDR2 sequences are SEHNR and FQNEAQ (reference sequence). CDR3 length: 14 amino acids. V lost 1 base, J lost 6 bases, and 10 bases lay in between. Findings of the study overall: Some of the nonresponding patients also showed low levels of normalized T-cell clonal expansion. At doses 0.1 to 3.0 mg/kg, CD4+ and CD8+ clones expanded.

Sequencing used immunoSEQ multiplex PCR; TCRdb keeps in-frame clones, though not all of them. This sample has about 35,000 clones, with under 90% found just once. With regard to this clone: The target antigen is unknown.

The genes are TRBV7-9 and TRBJ1-5; D possibly corresponds to TRBD1 (5 bases). The sample in question was CD4+ or CD8+ T cells sorted from blood, obtained in a trial of the OX40 agonist ivuxolimab. The TCR sequence derives from an adult with an advanced solid tumor such as melanoma, head and neck, liver or kidney cancer. CDR3 DNA: TGTGCCAGCAGCTTAGGGGCAGGGAGTCAGCCCCAGCATTTT. It yields the protein CASSLGAGSQPQHF.